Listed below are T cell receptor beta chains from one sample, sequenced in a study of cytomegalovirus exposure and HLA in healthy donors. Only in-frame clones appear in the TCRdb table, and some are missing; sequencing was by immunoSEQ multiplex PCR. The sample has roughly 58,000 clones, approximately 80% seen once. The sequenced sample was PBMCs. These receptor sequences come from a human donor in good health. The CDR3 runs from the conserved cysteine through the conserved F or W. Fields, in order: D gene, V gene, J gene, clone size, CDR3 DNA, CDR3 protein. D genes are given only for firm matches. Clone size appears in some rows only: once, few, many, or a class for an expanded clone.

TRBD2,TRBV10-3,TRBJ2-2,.,TGTGCCATCACTAGCGGGGGAACAAACACCGGGGAGCTGTTTTTT,CAITSGGTNTGELFF
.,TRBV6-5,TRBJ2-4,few,TGTGCCAGCAGTGAAGGGGGGGACATAAACATTCAGTACTTC,CASSEGGDINIQYF
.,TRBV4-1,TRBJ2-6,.,TGCGCCAGCAGCCAAGATGAGGGCACTCCTCGGACCGGGGCCAACGTCCTGACTTTC,CASSQDEGTPRTGANVLTF
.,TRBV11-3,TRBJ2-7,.,TGTGCCAGCAGCTTAGGAGGGGACAACCACTACGAGCAGTACTTC,CASSLGGDNHYEQYF
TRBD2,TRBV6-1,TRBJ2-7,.,TGTGCCAGCAGTGAAGATACCGGGACTAGCCTACTCCAGCAGTACTTC,CASSEDTGTSLLQQYF
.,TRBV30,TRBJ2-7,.,TGTGCCTGGAGTGTATCCATCTACTACGAGCAGTACTTC,CAWSVSIYYEQYF
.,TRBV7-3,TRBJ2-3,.,TGTGCCAGCAGCCATCTAGGTTCCCGTGGAGATACGCAGTATTTT,CASSHLGSRGDTQYF
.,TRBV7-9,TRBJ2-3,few,TGTGCCAGCAGCTTAGTGCAGGAAGATACGCAGTATTTT,CASSLVQEDTQYF
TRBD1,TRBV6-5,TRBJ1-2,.,TGTGCCAGCAGTCGGGACAGGGTCAACTATGGCTACACCTTC,CASSRDRVNYGYTF
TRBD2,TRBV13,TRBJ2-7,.,TGTGCCAGCAGCTTAATCGGAGCGGGAGGGACCTACGAGCAGTACTTC,CASSLIGAGGTYEQYF
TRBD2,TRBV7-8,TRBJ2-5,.,TGTGCCAGCAGCTTAGCGAGGGCTAGCGGGGAAGAGACCCAGTACTTC,CASSLARASGEETQYF
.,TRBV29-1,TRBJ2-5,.,TGCAGCGTTCGGACAGCCCAAGAGACCCAGTACTTC,CSVRTAQETQYF
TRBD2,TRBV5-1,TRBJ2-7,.,TGCGCCAGCAGCCTAAGCGGGAGATTGTCCTACGAGCAGTACTTC,CASSLSGRLSYEQYF
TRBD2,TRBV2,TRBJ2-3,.,TGTGCCAGCAGGTCCCAACTAGCGGGGCCCGATACGCAGTATTTT,CASRSQLAGPDTQYF
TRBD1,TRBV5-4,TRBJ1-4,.,TGTGCCAGCAGCTGGGGACAGGTAGACGAAAAACTGTTTTTT,CASSWGQVDEKLFF
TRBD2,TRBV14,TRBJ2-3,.,TGTGCCAGCAGCCAAGATCGCGGGAGTTGGGCAGATACGCAGTATTTT,CASSQDRGSWADTQYF